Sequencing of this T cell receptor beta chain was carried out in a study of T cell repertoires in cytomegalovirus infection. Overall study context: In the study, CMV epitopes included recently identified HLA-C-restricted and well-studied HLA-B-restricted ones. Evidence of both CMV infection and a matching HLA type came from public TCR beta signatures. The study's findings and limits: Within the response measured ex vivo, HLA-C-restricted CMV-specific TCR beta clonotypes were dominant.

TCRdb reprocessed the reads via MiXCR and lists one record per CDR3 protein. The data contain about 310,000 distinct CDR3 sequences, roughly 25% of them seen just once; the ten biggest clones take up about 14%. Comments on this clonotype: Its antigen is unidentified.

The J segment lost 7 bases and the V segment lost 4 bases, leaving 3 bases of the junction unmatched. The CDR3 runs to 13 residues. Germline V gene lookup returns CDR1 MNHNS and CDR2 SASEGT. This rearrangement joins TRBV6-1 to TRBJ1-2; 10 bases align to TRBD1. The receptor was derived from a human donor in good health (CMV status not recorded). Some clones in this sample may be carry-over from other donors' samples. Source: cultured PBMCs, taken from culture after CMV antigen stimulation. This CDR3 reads CASSGTGGSGYTF. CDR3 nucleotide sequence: TGTGCCAGCAGTGGGACAGGGGGTTCTGGCTACACCTTC.